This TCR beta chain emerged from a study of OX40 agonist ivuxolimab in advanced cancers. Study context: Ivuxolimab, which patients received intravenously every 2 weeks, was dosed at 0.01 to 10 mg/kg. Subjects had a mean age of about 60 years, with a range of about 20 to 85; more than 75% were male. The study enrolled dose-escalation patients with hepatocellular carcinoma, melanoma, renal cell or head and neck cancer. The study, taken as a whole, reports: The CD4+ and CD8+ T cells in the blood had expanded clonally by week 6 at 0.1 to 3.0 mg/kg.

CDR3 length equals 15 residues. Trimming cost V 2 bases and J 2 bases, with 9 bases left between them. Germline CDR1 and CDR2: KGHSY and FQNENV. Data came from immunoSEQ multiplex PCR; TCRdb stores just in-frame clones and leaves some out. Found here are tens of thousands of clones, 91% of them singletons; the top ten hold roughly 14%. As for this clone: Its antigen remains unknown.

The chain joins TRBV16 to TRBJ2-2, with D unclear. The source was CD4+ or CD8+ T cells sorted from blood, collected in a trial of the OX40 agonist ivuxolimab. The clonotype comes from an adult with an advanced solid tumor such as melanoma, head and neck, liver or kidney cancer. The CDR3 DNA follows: TGTGCCAGCAGCCAAGGGTTACAAAACACCGGGGAGCTGTTTTTT. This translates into CASSQGLQNTGELFF.